Presented here are 2 T cell receptor beta chains from one specimen sequenced in a study of blood T cell repertoires in COVID-19. Sequencing was performed with immunoSEQ multiplex PCR; in TCRdb, only in-frame clones are kept and a portion is missing. The table includes roughly 520,000 clones, 88% detected once. Sequencing was done on a sample of PBMCs or T cells enriched from blood (not recorded which). These receptors were taken from a woman aged 40 to 50 who had recovered from COVID-19.

This sequence joins TRBV18 and TRBJ1-1; D unclear. V was trimmed by 0 bases and J by 2 bases, leaving 7 bases between them. Germline loops: CDR1 KGHSH, CDR2 LQKENI. The CDR3 contains 14 residues. This CDR3 reads CASSPPLVNTEAFF. The CDR3 DNA follows: TGTGCCAGCTCACCACCGTTAGTTAACACTGAAGCTTTCTTT. The variable domain in full, completed from reference TRBV18 and TRBJ1-1, reads NAGVMQNPRHLVRRRGQEARLRCSPMKGHSHVYWYRQLPEEGLKFMVYLQKENIIDESGMPKERFSAEFPKEGPSILRIQQVVRGDSAAYFCASSPPLVNTEAFFGQGTRLTVV.

The chain employs TRBV9 and TRBJ2-1; possibly TRBD2 for D (5 bases). Trimming took 0 bases from V and 9 from J, leaving 10 bases between them. Germline values: CDR1 SGDLS, CDR2 YYNGEE. This CDR3 comprises 13 residues. CDR3 protein: CASSVAPSTEQFF. For the CDR3, the DNA is TGTGCCAGCAGCGTAGCCCCTAGCACTGAGCAGTTCTTC. The full variable domain, completed using reference TRBV9 and TRBJ2-1, is DSGVTQTPKHLITATGQRVTLRCSPRSGDLSVYWYQQSLDQGLQFLIQYYNGEERAKGNILERFSAQQFPDLHSELNLSSLELGDSALYFCASSVAPSTEQFFGPGTRLTVL.